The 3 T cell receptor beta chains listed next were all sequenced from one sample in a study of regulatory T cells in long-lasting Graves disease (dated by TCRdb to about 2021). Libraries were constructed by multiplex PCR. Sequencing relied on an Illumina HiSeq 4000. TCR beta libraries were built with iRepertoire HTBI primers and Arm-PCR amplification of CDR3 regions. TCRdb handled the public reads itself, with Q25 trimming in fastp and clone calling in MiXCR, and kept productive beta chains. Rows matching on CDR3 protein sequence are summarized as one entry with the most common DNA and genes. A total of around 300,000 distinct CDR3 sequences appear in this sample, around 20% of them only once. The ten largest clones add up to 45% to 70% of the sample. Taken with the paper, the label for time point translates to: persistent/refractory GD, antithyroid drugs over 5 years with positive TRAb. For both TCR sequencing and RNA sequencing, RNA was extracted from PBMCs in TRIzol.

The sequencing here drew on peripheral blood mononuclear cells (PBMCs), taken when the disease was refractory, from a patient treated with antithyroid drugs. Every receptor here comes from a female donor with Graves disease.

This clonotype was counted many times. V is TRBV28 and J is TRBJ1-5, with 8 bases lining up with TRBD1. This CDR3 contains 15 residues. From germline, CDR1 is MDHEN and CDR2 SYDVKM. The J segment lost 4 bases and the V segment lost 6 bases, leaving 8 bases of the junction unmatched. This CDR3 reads CASSRITGGNQPQHF. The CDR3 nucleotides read TGTGCCAGCAGCCGGATCACAGGGGGGAATCAGCCCCAGCATTTT.

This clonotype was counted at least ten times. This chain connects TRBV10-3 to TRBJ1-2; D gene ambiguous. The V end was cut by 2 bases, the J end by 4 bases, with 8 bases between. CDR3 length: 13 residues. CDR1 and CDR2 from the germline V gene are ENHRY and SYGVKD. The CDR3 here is CAISEGITYGYTF. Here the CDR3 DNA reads TGTGCCATCAGTGAGGGGATTACCTATGGCTACACCTTC.

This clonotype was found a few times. The CDR3 coding sequence is TGTGCCAGCATTGACACCGACAATCAGCCCCAGCATTTT. It is translated as CASIDTDNQPQHF. The J gene is TRBJ1-5, the V gene TRBV6-1; no clear D gene. Germline loops: CDR1 MNHNS, CDR2 SASEGT. Trimming cost V 7 bases and J 3 bases, with 10 bases left between them. The CDR3 length is 13 residues.